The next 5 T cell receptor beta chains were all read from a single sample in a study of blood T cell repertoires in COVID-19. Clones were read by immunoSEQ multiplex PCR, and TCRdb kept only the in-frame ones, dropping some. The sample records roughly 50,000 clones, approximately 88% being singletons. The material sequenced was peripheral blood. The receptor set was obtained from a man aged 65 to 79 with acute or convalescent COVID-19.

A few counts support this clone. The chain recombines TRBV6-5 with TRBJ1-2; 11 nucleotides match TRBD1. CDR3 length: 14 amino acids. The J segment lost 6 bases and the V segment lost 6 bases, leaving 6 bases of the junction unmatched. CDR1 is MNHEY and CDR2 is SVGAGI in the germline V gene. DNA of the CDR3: TGTGCCAGCAGACCCGGACAGGGGGCAGATGGCTACACCTTC. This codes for CASRPGQGADGYTF.

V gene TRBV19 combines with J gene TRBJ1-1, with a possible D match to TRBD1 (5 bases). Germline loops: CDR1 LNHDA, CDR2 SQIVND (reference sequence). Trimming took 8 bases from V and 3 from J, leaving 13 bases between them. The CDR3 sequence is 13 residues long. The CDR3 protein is CASRQRAHTEAFF. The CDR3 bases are TGTGCCAGTCGACAGCGAGCCCACACTGAAGCTTTCTTT. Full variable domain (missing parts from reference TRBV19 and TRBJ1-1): DGGITQSPKYLFRKEGQNVTLSCEQNLNHDAMYWYRQDPGQGLRLIYYSQIVNDFQKGDIAEGYSVSREKKESFPLTVTSAQKNPTAFYLCASRQRAHTEAFFGQGTRLTVV.

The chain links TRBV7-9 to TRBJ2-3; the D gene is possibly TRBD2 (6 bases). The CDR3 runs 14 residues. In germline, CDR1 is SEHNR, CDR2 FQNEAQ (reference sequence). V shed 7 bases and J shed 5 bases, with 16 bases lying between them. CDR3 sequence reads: CASTRGTSGDTQYF. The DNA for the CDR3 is TGTGCCAGCACACGGGGGACTTCGGGAGATACGCAGTATTTT.

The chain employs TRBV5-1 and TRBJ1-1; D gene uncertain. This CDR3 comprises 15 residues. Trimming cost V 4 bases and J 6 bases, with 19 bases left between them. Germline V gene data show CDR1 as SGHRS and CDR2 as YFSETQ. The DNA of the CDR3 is TGCGCCAGCAGCCCCATAGCCTTCGGAGGATCTGAAGCTTTCTTT. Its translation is CASSPIAFGGSEAFF.

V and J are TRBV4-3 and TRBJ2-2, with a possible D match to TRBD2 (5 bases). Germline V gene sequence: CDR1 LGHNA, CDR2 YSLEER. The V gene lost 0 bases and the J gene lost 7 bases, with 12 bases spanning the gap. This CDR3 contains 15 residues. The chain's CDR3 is CASSQDRGLHGELFF. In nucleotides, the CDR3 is TGCGCCAGCAGCCAAGATAGAGGGCTCCACGGGGAGCTGTTTTTT.